This passage covers 8 T cell receptor beta chains from one sample sequenced in a study of cytomegalovirus exposure and HLA in healthy donors (dated by TCRdb to about 2017). Libraries were built with the immunoSEQ multiplex PCR assay. TCRdb took this table from immuneACCESS and kept in-frame rearrangements with V and J called. Such tables lack part of the clones; where checked against another copy, unresolved V genes explain under half of the gap, and the rest is unexplained. This sample lists about 120,000 clones; approximately 89% were detected once. Over 1.5% of the sample goes to the ten largest clones. Sequencing was performed on PBMCs. Receptors originate from a woman aged 18 to 35 in good health and CMV-seronegative.

The chain combines TRBV5-1 with TRBJ2-5; TRBD1 agrees at 9 bases. Trimming took 1 base from V and 2 from J; bases not matched to a gene: 6. Germline CDR1 SGHRS, CDR2 YFSETQ. The CDR3 has 16 amino acids. The CDR3 sequence is CASSLNYRGRQETQYF. In nucleotides, the CDR3 is TGCGCCAGCAGCTTGAATTACAGGGGGCGACAAGAGACCCAGTACTTC.

The CDR3 region is CASRRASYNEQFF. DNA of the CDR3: TGTGCCAGTAGGAGGGCCTCCTACAATGAGCAGTTCTTC. The chain couples TRBV19 to TRBJ2-1, with a weak D call TRBD2 (5 bases). There are 13 residues in the CDR3. V lost 6 bases and J lost 0, with 6 bases in between. Per germline, CDR1 LNHDA and CDR2 SQIVND (reference sequence).

The genes are TRBV9 and TRBJ2-7; 11 bases match TRBD2. The CDR3 runs to 18 residues. Germline CDR1 SGDLS, CDR2 YYNGEE. Losses at the gene ends were 0 bases for V and 2 bases for J; bases not matched to a gene: 10. The CDR3 nucleotides are TGTGCCAGCAGCGTAGATGATCGGGGACTAGCGGCGACCTACGAGCAGTACTTC. Its translation: CASSVDDRGLAATYEQYF.

The chain couples TRBV2 to TRBJ1-3, with 9 bases fitting TRBD1. This CDR3 is built from 14 residues. Losses at the gene ends were 6 bases for V and 4 bases for J; bases not matched to a gene: 4. The germline V gene has CDR1 SNHLY and CDR2 FYNNEI. CDR3 sequence reads: CASRSGTGGNTIYF. CDR3 sequence (DNA): TGTGCCAGCAGGTCCGGGACAGGGGGAAACACCATATATTTT.

The rearrangement joins TRBV11-2 to TRBJ2-5, with no clear D. This CDR3 has 13 amino acids. CDR1 is SGHAT and CDR2 is FQNNGV in the germline V gene. V gave up 5 bases and J gave up 5 bases, with 12 bases separating them. In DNA form, the CDR3 reads TGTGCCAGCAGCGCCCGGCGGCGGGAGACCCAGTACTTC. This gives the protein CASSARRRETQYF.

This rearrangement joins TRBV19 to TRBJ1-6, with D perhaps matching TRBD1 (6 bases). The CDR3 has 12 residues. CDR1 and CDR2 (germline): LNHDA, SQIVND (reference sequence). The germline V and J ends were trimmed by 6 bases and 7 bases, with 7 bases remaining between them. The CDR3 DNA sequence: TGTGCCAGTAGAGGACAGAATTCACCCCTCCACTTT. It specifies CASRGQNSPLHF.

This rearrangement joins TRBV6-5 to TRBJ2-7; D is possibly TRBD1 (6 bases). Between the trimmed V and J ends, which lost 0 bases and 2 bases, there was a span of 8 bases. The CDR3 sequence is 14 residues long. The germline V gene encodes CDR1 MNHEY and CDR2 SVGAGI. For the CDR3, the DNA is TGTGCCAGCAGTTACTCCGCAGGGGCCTACGAGCAGTACTTC. As protein: CASSYSAGAYEQYF.

The chain couples TRBV28 to TRBJ1-3, with D possibly TRBD1 on 5 matching bases. The CDR3 has 15 residues. V dropped 5 bases and J dropped 3 bases, with 14 bases sitting between them. Germline CDR1 MDHEN, CDR2 SYDVKM. In DNA form, the CDR3 reads TGTGCCAGCAGTCCCCATGCAGGGTTTGGAAACACCATATATTTT. This gives the protein CASSPHAGFGNTIYF.